Reported below is one T cell receptor beta chain. The data originate from a study of blood T cell repertoires in COVID-19. Across the study: PBMCs, B-cell-depleted T cells, or T cells were the source of the cDNA or gDNA that made up the material.

Germline V gives CDR1 LGHNA, CDR2 YNFKEQ. V was clipped by 0 bases and J by 8 bases; unmatched bases: 9. The CDR3 length is 16 residues. Per the original methods: Reference gene primer amplification gave nucleated cell count estimates. The method was immunoSEQ multiplex PCR; TCRdb's version includes in-frame clones alone and lacks a portion of them. The DNA gave D and trimming, while V, J and clone size come from that table. This table holds fewer than 350,000 clones, approximately 86% found once. The TCR originated in a woman aged 40-49 years with acute COVID-19. The rearrangement links TRBV4-2 to TRBJ2-3, with 9 bases lining up with TRBD2. The source material was PBMCs or T cells enriched from blood (not recorded which). In DNA, the CDR3 is TGTGCCAGCAGCCAAGAGGTTGCGGGGGGGCTCGTTACGCAGTATTTT. Encoded protein: CASSQEVAGGLVTQYF.